This T cell receptor (beta chain) was documented in a study of T cell responses to AZD1222 COVID-19 vaccine. Findings and caveats of the study: A reported finding is that nearly half of spike-specific TCRs target unmutated variant regions. The donor cohort was predominantly white British with a female majority, and clonal diversity may have been underestimated.

The CDR3 runs to 16 residues. After removal of 3 bases from V and 2 bases from J, the junction contained 8 bases not matched to a gene. Germline V lookup: CDR1 SEHNR, CDR2 FQNEAQ (reference sequence). A note on this clone: The antigen is not known.

TCRdb keeps only in-frame clones here, not all; method: immunoSEQ multiplex PCR. This table has about 110,000 clones, 94% appearing once. The specimen was peripheral blood, collected 28 days after the second AZD1222 dose. The source of this sequence is an adult who received the AZD1222 COVID-19 vaccine. The chain is built from TRBV7-9 and TRBJ1-1; TRBD1 agrees at 8 bases. CDR3 sequence (DNA): TGTGCCAGCAGCTTTGACAGGGGTACGTTCAACACTGAAGCTTTCTTT. Encoded protein: CASSFDRGTFNTEAFF. The full variable domain, rest sourced from reference TRBV7-9 and TRBJ1-1, is DTGVSQNPRHKITKRGQNVTFRCDPISEHNRLYWYRQTLGQGPEFLTYFQNEAQLEKSRLLSDRFSAERPKGSFSTLEIQRTEQGDSAMYLCASSFDRGTFNTEAFFGQGTRLTVV.